This T cell receptor (beta chain) derives from a study of response to subunit inactivated influenza vaccine. Overall study results and limits: Authors suggested few new T cells are recruited by each seasonal influenza vaccination.

One entry per CDR3 protein, called by TCRdb with MiXCR from the RT-PCR reads. The table records about 650,000 distinct CDR3 sequences, less than 15% of them present only once. After removal of 5 bases from V and 10 bases from J, the junction contained 11 bases not matched to a gene. The CDR3 covers 13 residues. CDR1 SQVTM and CDR2 ANQGSEA come from the germline V gene. This clonotype showed up many times. No antigen is known for it. This receptor was taken from a man aged 45 to 65 who received an inactivated influenza vaccine. The source material was PBMCs from blood, sampled about 14 days before vaccination. V is TRBV29-1 and J is TRBJ1-2, with 9 bases fitting TRBD1. The CDR3 DNA sequence: TGCAGCGTTTGGGACAGGGCCAGGAGCCCCTACACCTTC. Translation gives CSVWDRARSPYTF.